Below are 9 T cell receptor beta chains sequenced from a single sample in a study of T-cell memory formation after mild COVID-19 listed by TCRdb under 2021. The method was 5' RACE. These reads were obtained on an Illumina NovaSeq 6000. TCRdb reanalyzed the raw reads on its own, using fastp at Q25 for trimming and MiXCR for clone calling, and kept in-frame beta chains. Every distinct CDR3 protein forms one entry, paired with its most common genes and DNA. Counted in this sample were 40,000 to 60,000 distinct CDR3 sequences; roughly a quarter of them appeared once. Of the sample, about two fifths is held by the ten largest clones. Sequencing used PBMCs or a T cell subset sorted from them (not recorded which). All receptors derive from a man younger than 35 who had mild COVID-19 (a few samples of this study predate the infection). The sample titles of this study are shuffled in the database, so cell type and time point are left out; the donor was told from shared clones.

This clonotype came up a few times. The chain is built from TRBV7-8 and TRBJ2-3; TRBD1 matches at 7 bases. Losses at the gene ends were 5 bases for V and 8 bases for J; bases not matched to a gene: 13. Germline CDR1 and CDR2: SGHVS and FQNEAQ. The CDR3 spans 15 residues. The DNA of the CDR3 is TGTGCCAGCAGCCCCCGGGACAGTCTCAGGGGTACGCAGTATTTT. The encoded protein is CASSPRDSLRGTQYF.

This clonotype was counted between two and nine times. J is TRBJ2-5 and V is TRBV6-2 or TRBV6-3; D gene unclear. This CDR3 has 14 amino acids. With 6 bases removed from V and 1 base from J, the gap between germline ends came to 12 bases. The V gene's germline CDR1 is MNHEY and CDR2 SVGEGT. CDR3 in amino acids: CASSYGVGQETQYF. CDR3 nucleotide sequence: TGTGCCAGCAGCTACGGAGTTGGCCAAGAGACCCAGTACTTC.

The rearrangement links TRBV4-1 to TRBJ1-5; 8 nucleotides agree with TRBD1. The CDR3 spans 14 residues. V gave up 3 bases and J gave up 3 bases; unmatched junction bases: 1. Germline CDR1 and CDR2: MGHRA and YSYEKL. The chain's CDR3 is CASSQGQVNQPQHF. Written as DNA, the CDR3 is TGCGCCAGCAGCCAGGGACAGGTCAATCAGCCCCAGCATTTT.

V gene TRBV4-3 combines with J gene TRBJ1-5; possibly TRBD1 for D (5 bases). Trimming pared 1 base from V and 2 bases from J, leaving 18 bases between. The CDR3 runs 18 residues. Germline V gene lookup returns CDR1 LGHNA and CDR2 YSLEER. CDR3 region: CASSQGPPGMGGNQPQHF. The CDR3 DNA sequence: TGCGCCAGCAGCCAAGGCCCCCCAGGCATGGGGGGCAATCAGCCCCAGCATTTT.

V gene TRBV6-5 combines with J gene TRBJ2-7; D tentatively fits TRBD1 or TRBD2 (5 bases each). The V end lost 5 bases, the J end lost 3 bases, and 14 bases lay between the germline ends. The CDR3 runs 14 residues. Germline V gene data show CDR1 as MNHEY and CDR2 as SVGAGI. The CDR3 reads CASSLSGTHYEQYV. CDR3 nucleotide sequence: TGTGCCAGCAGTCTTTCCGGGACCCACTACGAGCAGTACGTC.

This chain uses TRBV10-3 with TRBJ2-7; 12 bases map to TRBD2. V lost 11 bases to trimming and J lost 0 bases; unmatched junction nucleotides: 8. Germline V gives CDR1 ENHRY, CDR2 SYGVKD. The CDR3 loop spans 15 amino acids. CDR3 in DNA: TGTGCCTCCACGACTAGCGGGGGCAGCTCCTACGAGCAGTACTTC. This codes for CASTTSGGSSYEQYF.

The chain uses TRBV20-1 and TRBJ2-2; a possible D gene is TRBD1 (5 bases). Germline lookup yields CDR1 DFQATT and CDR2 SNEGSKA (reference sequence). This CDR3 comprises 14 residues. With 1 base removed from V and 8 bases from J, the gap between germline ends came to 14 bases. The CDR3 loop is CSARGTSNKGELFF. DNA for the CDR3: TGCAGTGCTAGAGGGACATCCAATAAAGGGGAGCTGTTTTTT.

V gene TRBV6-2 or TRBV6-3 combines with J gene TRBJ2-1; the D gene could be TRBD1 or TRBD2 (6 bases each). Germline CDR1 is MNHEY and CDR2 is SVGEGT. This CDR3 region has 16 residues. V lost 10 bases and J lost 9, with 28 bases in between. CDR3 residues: CATFPSGGLRVGEQFF. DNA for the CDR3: TGTGCCACTTTTCCCTCCGGGGGCCTAAGAGTAGGTGAGCAGTTCTTC.

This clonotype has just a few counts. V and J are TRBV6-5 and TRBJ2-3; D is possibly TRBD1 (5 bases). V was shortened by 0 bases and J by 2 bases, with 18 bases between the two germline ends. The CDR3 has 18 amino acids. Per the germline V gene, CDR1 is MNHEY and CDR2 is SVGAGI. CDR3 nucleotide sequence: TGTGCCAGCAGTTACTCGATTTTTCGTGCGGACATCACAGATACGCAGTATTTT. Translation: CASSYSIFRADITDTQYF.